One sample yielded the 11 T cell receptor beta chains listed below, sequenced in a study of cytomegalovirus exposure and HLA in healthy donors. Primers included in the PCR were 60 Vbeta and 13 Jbeta primers. TCRdb's copy holds only in-frame clones and misses some; the assay was immunoSEQ multiplex PCR. The sample has about 100,000 clones; 55% to 65% are singletons. The sequencing input was PBMCs. The receptors were sampled from a man aged 25 to 40 in good health and CMV-seropositive.

This rearrangement joins TRBV6-5 to TRBJ1-3; 11 bases agree with TRBD1. Trimming cost V 6 bases and J 6 bases; bases outside gene matches: 1. This CDR3 spans 13 amino acids. Germline V CDR1 and CDR2: MNHEY, SVGAGI. The chain's CDR3 is CASRGQGENTIYF. The CDR3, as DNA: TGTGCCAGCAGGGGACAGGGGGAAAACACCATATATTTT.

There are a few counts of this clone. The chain recombines TRBV11-2 with TRBJ1-2; 7 bases align to TRBD1. With 5 bases clipped from V and 4 bases from J, the junction kept 10 bases outside the gene matches. Germline CDR1 SGHAT, CDR2 FQNNGV. The CDR3 loop spans 15 amino acids. Here the CDR3 reads CASSRLRDSTYGYTF. CDR3 DNA sequence: TGTGCCAGCAGCCGTCTCCGGGACAGCACCTATGGCTACACCTTC.

This clone was recorded once. The chain joins TRBV19 to TRBJ2-7; 7 nucleotides agree with TRBD1. Germline CDR1 and CDR2: LNHDA and SQIVND (reference sequence). This CDR3 comprises 13 residues. Unmatched junction bases numbered 3, after V lost 4 bases and J lost 3 bases. CDR3 sequence: CASSKGQLYEQYF. The DNA for the CDR3 is TGTGCCAGTAGTAAGGGACAGCTCTACGAGCAGTACTTC.

The chain joins TRBV6-1 to TRBJ2-4, with D tentatively TRBD1 (5 bases). This CDR3 has 14 amino acids. CDR1 and CDR2 (germline): MNHNS, SASEGT. V lost 5 bases and J lost 4, with 12 bases in between. The CDR3 nucleotides read TGTGCCAGCAGTCTTACTCACAGGAAAAACATTCAGTACTTC. Translation: CASSLTHRKNIQYF.

This sequence joins TRBV6-5 and TRBJ1-5; no definite D call. The ends were cut back, 6 bases at V and 11 bases at J, with 20 bases in the middle. In germline, CDR1 is MNHEY, CDR2 SVGAGI. This CDR3 has 14 amino acids. The CDR3 nucleotides are TGTGCCAGCAGCCCCGATGGGAGGCTAAGAGCCCAGCATTTT. Translation: CASSPDGRLRAQHF.

This chain uses TRBV5-1 with TRBJ2-7; 7 nucleotides line up with TRBD2. The CDR3 is 16 residues long. From germline, CDR1 is SGHRS and CDR2 YFSETQ. With 4 bases clipped from V and 4 bases from J, the junction kept 14 bases outside the gene matches. The CDR3: CASSPTGGWVTYEQYF. CDR3 bases: TGCGCCAGCAGCCCCACGGGAGGTTGGGTCACTTACGAGCAGTACTTC.

This clone was counted only a few times. The V gene is TRBV11-2, the J gene TRBJ2-1; D is unclear. The CDR3 sequence is 12 residues long. V was clipped by 5 bases and J by 7 bases, with 9 bases between them. The germline V gene has CDR1 SGHAT and CDR2 FQNNGV. CDR3 amino acids: CASSTPWNEQFF. CDR3 DNA: TGTGCCAGCAGCACACCGTGGAATGAGCAGTTCTTC.

The sample holds a few counts of this clone. The chain links TRBV2 to TRBJ1-4, with D possibly being TRBD1 (6 bases). Germline CDR1 reads SNHLY; CDR2 reads FYNNEI. This CDR3 has 14 amino acids. Deletions cut 3 bases from V and 7 bases from J, with 12 bases between. In DNA, the CDR3 is TGTGCCAGCAGTGACAACAGGGATACTGAAAAACTGTTTTTT. Amino acid sequence: CASSDNRDTEKLFF.

V and J are TRBV2 and TRBJ2-5; tentative D call: TRBD2 (6 bases). In germline, CDR1 is SNHLY, CDR2 FYNNEI. V lost 4 bases and J lost 2, with 11 bases in between. The CDR3 has 14 amino acids. CDR3 protein: CASSGRTKQETQYF. In DNA, the CDR3 is TGTGCCAGCAGTGGTCGGACTAAGCAAGAGACCCAGTACTTC. The variable domain in full, completed from reference TRBV2 and TRBJ2-5, reads EPEVTQTPSHQVTQMGQEVILRCVPISNHLYFYWYRQILGQKVEFLVSFYNNEISEKSEIFDDQFSVERPDGSNFTLKIRSTKLEDSAMYFCASSGRTKQETQYFGPGTRLLVL.

The V and J genes are TRBV7-9 and TRBJ1-1; D unclear. This CDR3 is built from 15 residues. Germline CDR1 is SEHNR and CDR2 is FQNEAQ (reference sequence). The ends were cut back, 4 bases at V and 3 bases at J, with 15 bases in the middle. The CDR3 DNA sequence: TGTGCCAGCAGCTATACATACGGGGTGGACACTGAAGCTTTCTTT. This gives the protein CASSYTYGVDTEAFF.

The V and J genes are TRBV11-2 and TRBJ1-2; no firm D call. Looked up from germline, CDR1 is SGHAT and CDR2 is FQNNGV. The CDR3 length is 15 residues. V lost 2 bases, J lost 7 bases, and 17 bases lay in between. CDR3 sequence reads: CASSLYDTPPSGYTF. CDR3 sequence (DNA): TGTGCCAGCAGCTTATATGATACCCCCCCCAGTGGCTACACCTTC.